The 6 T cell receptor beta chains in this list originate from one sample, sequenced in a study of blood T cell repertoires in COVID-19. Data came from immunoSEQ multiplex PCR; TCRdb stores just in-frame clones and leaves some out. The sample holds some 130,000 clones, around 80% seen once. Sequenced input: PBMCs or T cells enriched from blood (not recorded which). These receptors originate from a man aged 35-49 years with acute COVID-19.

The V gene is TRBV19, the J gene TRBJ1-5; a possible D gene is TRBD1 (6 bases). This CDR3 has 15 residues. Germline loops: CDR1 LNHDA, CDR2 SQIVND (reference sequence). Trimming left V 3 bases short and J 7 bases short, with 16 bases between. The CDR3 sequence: CASSIWGRGEQPQHF. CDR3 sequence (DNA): TGTGCCAGTAGTATTTGGGGCAGGGGAGAACAGCCCCAGCATTTT.

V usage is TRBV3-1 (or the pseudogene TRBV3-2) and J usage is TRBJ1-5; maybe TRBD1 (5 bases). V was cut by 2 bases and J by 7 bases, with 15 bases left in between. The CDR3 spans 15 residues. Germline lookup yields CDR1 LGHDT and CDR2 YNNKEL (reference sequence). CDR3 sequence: CASSQKGQGGQPQHF. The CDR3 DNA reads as TGTGCCAGCAGCCAAAAGGGGCAGGGAGGACAGCCCCAGCATTTT.

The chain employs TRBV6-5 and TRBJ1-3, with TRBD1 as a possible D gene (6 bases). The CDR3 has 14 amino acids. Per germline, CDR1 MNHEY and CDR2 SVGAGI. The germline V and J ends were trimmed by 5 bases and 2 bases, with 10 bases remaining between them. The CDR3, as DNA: TGTGCCAGCAGTACAGGGTCACCTGGAAACACCATATATTTT. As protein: CASSTGSPGNTIYF.

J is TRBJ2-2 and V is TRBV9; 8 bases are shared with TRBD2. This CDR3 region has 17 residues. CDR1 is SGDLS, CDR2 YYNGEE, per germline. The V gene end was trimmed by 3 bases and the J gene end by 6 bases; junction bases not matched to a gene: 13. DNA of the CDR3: TGTGCCAGCAGCGCGCCCTCGGGACTAGGGAAATCCGGGGAGCTGTTTTTT. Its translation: CASSAPSGLGKSGELFF. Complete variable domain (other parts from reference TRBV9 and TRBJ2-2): DSGVTQTPKHLITATGQRVTLRCSPRSGDLSVYWYQQSLDQGLQFLIQYYNGEERAKGNILERFSAQQFPDLHSELNLSSLELGDSALYFCASSAPSGLGKSGELFFGEGSRLTVL.

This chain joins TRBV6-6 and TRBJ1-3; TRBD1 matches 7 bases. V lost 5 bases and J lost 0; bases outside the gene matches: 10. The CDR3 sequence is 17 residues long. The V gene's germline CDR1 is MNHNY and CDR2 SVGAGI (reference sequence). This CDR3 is CASSLRTGPVSGNTIYF. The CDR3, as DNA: TGTGCCAGCAGTCTCCGGACAGGCCCTGTCTCTGGAAACACCATATATTTT.

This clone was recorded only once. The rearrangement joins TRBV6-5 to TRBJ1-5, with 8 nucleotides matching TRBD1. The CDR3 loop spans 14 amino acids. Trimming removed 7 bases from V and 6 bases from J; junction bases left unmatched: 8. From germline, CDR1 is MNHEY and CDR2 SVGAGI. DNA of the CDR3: TGTGCCAGCAACAGGGGGGACACCGGTCAGCCCCAGCATTTT. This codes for CASNRGDTGQPQHF.